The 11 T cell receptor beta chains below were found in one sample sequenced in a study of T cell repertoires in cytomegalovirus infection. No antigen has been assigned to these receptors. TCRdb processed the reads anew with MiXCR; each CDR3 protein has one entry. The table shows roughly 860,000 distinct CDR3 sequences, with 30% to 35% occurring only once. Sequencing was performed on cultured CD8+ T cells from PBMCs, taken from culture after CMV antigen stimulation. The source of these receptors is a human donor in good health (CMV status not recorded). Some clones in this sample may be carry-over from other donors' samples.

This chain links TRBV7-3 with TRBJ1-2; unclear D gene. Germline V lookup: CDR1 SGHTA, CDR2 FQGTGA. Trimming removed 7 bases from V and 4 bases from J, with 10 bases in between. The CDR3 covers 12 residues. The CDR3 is CASTPATYGYTF. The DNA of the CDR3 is TGTGCCAGCACCCCGGCCACCTATGGCTACACCTTC. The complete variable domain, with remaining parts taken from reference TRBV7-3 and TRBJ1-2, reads GAGVSQTPSNKVTEKGKYVELRCDPISGHTALYWYRQSLGQGPEFLIYFQGTGAADDSGLPNDRFFAVRPEGSVSTLKIQRTERGDSAVYLCASTPATYGYTFGSGTRLTVV.

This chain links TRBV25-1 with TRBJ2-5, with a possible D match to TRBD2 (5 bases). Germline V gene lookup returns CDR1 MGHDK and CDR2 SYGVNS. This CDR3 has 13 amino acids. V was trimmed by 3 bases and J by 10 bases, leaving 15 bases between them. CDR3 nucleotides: TGTGCCAGCAGTGAGTTTTCGGGGTCTGACCAGTACTTC. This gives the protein CASSEFSGSDQYF.

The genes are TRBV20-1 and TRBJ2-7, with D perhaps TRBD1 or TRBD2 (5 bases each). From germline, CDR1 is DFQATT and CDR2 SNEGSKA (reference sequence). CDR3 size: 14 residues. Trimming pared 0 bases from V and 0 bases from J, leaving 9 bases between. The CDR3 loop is CSARDNGASYEQYF. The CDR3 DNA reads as TGCAGTGCTAGAGATAACGGGGCCTCCTACGAGCAGTACTTC.

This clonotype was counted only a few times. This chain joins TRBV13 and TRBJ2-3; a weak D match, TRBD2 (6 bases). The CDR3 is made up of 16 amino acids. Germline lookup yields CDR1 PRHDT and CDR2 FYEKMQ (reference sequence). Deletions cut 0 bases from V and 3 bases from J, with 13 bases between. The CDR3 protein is CASSLGGRGRTDTQYF. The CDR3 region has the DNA TGTGCCAGCAGCTTAGGCGGGCGGGGTCGGACAGATACGCAGTATTTT. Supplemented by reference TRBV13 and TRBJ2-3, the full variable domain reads AAGVIQSPRHLIKEKRETATLKCYPIPRHDTVYWYQQGPGQDPQFLISFYEKMQSDKGSIPDRFSAQQFSDYHSELNMSSLELGDSALYFCASSLGGRGRTDTQYFGPGTRLTVL.

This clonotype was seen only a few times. CDR3 sequence reads: CSAPGVLTYEQYF. The CDR3 region has the DNA TGCAGCGCGCCAGGGGTCTTGACCTACGAGCAGTACTTC. The rearrangement joins TRBV29-1 to TRBJ2-7, with a possible D match to TRBD1 (6 bases). The CDR3 sequence is 13 residues long. Germline V lookup: CDR1 SQVTM, CDR2 ANQGSEA. Trimming took off 7 bases at V and 2 bases at J, with 15 bases between the two ends.

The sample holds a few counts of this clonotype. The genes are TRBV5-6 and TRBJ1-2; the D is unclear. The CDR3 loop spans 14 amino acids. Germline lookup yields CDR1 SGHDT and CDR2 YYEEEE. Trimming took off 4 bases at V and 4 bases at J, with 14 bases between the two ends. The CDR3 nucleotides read TGTGCCAGCAGCAGCACGGACGGAGCCTATGGCTACACCTTC. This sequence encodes CASSSTDGAYGYTF.

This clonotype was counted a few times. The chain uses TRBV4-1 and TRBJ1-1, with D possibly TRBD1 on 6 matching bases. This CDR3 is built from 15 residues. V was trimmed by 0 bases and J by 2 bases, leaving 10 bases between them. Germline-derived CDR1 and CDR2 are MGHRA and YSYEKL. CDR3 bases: TGCGCCAGCAGCCAAGAATACAGGGCTAACACTGAAGCTTTCTTT. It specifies CASSQEYRANTEAFF.

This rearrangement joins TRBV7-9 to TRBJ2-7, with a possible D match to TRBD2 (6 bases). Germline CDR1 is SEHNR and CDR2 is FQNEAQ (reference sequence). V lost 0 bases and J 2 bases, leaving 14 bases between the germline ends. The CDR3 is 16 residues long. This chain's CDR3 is CASSLARGTAPYEQYV. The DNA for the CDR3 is TGTGCCAGCAGCTTAGCCCGGGGGACGGCCCCCTACGAGCAGTACGTC.

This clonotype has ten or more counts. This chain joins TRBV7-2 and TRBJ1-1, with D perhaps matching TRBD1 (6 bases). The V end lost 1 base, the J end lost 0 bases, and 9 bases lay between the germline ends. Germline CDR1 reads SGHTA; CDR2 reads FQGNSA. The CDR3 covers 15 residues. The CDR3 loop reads CASSLEGGMNTEAFF. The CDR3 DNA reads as TGTGCCAGCAGCTTAGAGGGGGGTATGAACACTGAAGCTTTCTTT. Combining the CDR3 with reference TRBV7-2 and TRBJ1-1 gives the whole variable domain GAGVSQSPSNKVTEKGKDVELRCDPISGHTALYWYRQSLGQGLEFLIYFQGNSAPDKSGLPSDRFSAERTGGSVSTLTIQRTQQEDSAVYLCASSLEGGMNTEAFFGQGTRLTVV.

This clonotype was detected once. The CDR3 bases are TGCGCCAGCAGCCAAGGAGTCCACACTGAAGCTTTCTTT. Translating gives CASSQGVHTEAFF. This rearrangement joins TRBV4-1 to TRBJ1-1, with D unresolved. The CDR3 has 13 residues. Germline CDR1 is MGHRA and CDR2 is YSYEKL. Trimming cost V 1 base and J 3 bases, with 6 bases left between them.

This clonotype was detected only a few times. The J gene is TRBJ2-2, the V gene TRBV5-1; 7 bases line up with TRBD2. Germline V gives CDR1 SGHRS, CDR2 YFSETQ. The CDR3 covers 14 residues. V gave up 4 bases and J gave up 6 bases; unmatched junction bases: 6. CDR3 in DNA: TGCGCCAGCAGCCCGAGCGGGGCCCCCGGGGAGCTGTTTTTT. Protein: CASSPSGAPGELFF. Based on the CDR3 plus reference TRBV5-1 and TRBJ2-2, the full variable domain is KAGVTQTPRYLIKTRGQQVTLSCSPISGHRSVSWYQQTPGQGLQFLFEYFSETQRNKGNFPGRFSGRQFSNSRSEMNVSTLELGDSALYLCASSPSGAPGELFFGEGSRLTVL.